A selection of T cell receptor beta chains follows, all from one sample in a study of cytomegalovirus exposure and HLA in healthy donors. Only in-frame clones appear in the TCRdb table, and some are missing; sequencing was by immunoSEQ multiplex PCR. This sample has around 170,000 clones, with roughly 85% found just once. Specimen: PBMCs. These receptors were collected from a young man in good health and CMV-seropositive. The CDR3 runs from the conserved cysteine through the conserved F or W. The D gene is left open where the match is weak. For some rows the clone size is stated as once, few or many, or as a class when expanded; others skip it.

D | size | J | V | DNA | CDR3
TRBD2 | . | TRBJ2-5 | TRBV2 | TGTGCCAGCAAGAGGGAGGGCTACCAAGAGACCCAGTACTTC | CASKREGYQETQYF
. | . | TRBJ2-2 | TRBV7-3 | TGTGCCAGCAGCTTTGGCGGGGTGGCTAACACCGGGGAGCTGTTTTTT | CASSFGGVANTGELFF
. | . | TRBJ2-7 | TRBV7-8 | TGTGCCAGCAGCCGCGGACAACATCCCTACGAGCAGTACTTC | CASSRGQHPYEQYF
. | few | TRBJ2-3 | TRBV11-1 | TGTGCCAGCAGCTCTGGGGCCTTATGGGGCACAGATACGCAGTATTTT | CASSSGALWGTDTQYF
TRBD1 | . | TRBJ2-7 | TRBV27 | TGTGCCAGCAGTTTAAGGGGGCTATACGAGCAGTACTTC | CASSLRGLYEQYF
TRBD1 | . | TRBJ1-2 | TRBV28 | TGTGCCAGCTGGGACAGGGATCACTATGGCTACACCTTC | CASWDRDHYGYTF
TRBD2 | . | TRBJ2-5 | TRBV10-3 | TGTGCCATCAGTGGACTTGAGGGACTAGGCCAAGAGACCCAGTACTTC | CAISGLEGLGQETQYF
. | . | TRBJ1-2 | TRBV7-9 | TGTGCCAGCAGCCTCCTTAGCGAGGATGGCTACACCTTC | CASSLLSEDGYTF
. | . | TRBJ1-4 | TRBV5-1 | TGCGCCAGCTCGCGGACAGCGAATGAAAAACTGTTTTTT | CASSRTANEKLFF
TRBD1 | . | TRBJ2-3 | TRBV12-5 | TGTGCTAGTGGCCCGGGACAGGGGGCAGATACGCAGTATTTT | CASGPGQGADTQYF
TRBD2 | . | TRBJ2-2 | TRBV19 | TGTGCCAGTAATCCGGGGGGGAGAAGGGTCGGGGAGCTGTTTTTT | CASNPGGRRVGELFF
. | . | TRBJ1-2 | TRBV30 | TGTGCCTGGAGTGTTGGGGGAGGAAATATTGGCTACACCTTC | CAWSVGGGNIGYTF
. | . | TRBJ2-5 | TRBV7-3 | TGTGCCAGCAGCTTAACGGCCCAGGGGGGGACCCAGTACTTC | CASSLTAQGGTQYF
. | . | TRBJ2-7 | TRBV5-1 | TGCGCCAGCAGCTACCCAGGTCGTACGGAACCCTACGAGCAGTACTTC | CASSYPGRTEPYEQYF
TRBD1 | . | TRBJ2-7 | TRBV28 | TGTGCCAGCAGTTCTCCACCAACCATGACAGGGGTCCTAGCCTACGAGCAGTACTTC | CASSSPPTMTGVLAYEQYF
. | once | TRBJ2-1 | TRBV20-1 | TGCAGTGCTCCCAGGGGCGGCGAGCAGTTCTTC | CSAPRGGEQFF
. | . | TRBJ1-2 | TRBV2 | TGTGCCAGCGAGGGGGAGGGGCGAGGCTATGGCTACACCTTC | CASEGEGRGYGYTF
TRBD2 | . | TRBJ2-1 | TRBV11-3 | TGTGCCAGCAGCTTGGGCCACAGCGGGAATGATGAGCAGTTCTTC | CASSLGHSGNDEQFF
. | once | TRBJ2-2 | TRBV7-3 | TGTGCCAGCAGCAAAAGCGGGAACACCGGGGAGCTGTTTTTT | CASSKSGNTGELFF
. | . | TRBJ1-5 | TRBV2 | TGTGCCAGCAGGAGGGGGGCTTACGGGGGGAGCAATCAGCCCCAGCATTTT | CASRRGAYGGSNQPQHF
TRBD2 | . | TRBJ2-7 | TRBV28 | TGTGCCAGCAGCACTAATCCAGGACTAGCGGGGACTCCAGGCGAGCAGTACTTC | CASSTNPGLAGTPGEQYF
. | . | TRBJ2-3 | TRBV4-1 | TGCGCCAGCAGCCAAGTTGCGGGGTTGGGTACAGATACGCAGTATTTT | CASSQVAGLGTDTQYF
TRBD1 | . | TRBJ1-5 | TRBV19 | TGTGCCAGTAGTGGACAGGAGGACAATCAGCCCCAGCATTTT | CASSGQEDNQPQHF
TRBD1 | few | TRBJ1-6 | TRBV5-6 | TGTGCCAGCAGCGCCAGACAGGGATACGATTCACCCCTCCACTTT | CASSARQGYDSPLHF
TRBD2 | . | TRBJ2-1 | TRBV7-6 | TGTGCCAGCAGCTCCCTAGCGGGAGGGGACTACAATGAGCAGTTCTTC | CASSSLAGGDYNEQFF
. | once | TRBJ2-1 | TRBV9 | TGTGCCAGCAGCGTAGGTGACAGCAATGAGCAGTTCTTC | CASSVGDSNEQFF
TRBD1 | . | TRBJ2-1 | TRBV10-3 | TGTGCCATCAGTGATAACAGGGGTGAGCAGTTCTTC | CAISDNRGEQFF
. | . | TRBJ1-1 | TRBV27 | TGTGCCAGCAGTCGGACGCAAATAAGAACAGGGAACACTGAAGCTTTCTTT | CASSRTQIRTGNTEAFF
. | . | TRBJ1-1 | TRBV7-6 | TGTGCCAGCAGCTTACTTTCTCCCACTTCGAACACTGAAGCTTTCTTT | CASSLLSPTSNTEAFF
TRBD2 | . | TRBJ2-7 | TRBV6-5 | TGTGCCAGCAGTACCACAAGAGGACTAGCGGGCGAGCAGTACTTC | CASSTTRGLAGEQYF
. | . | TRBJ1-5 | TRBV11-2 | TGTGCCAGCAGCTTACCAGGGGTAGGTCAGCCCCAGCATTTT | CASSLPGVGQPQHF
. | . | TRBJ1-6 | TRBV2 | TGTGCCAGCAGTGAAAGCCCGGGGAGCTCCTATAATTCACCCCTCCACTTT | CASSESPGSSYNSPLHF
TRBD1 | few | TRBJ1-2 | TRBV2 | TGTGCCAGCAGCCCCGACCGGACAGGAACCTATGGCTACACCTTC | CASSPDRTGTYGYTF
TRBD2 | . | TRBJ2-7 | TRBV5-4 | TGTGCCAGCAGTCCGGGGGGGACTAGCGGCTCCTACGAGCAGTACTTC | CASSPGGTSGSYEQYF
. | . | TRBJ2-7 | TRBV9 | TGTGCCAGCAGCGTCGCGACAGGTTACGAGCAGTACTTC | CASSVATGYEQYF
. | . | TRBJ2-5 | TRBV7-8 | TGTGCCAGCAGCTTCGTGGCGGCCCCTCAAGAGACCCAGTACTTC | CASSFVAAPQETQYF
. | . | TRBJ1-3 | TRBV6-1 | TGTGCCAGCAGTGAGGGCGTCGCCTCTGGAAACACCATATATTTT | CASSEGVASGNTIYF
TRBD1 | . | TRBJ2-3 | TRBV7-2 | TGTGCCAGCAGCCCGGGACAGGGGTTCGATACGCAGTATTTT | CASSPGQGFDTQYF
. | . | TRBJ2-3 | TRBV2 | TGTGCCGGGCGAGGGCGGGGCACAGATACGCAGTATTTT | CAGRGRGTDTQYF
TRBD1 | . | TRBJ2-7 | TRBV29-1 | TGCAGCGTTGAATTTCCAGGGGGCGAGCAGTACTTC | CSVEFPGGEQYF
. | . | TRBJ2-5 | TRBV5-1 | TGCGCCAGCAGCTTTTCGGACAGACAAGAGACCCAGTACTTC | CASSFSDRQETQYF
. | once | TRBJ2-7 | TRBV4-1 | TGCGCCAGCAGCCAAGATTCGGGAACCTACGAGCAGTACTTC | CASSQDSGTYEQYF
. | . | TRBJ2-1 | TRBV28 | TGTGCCAGCAGCCTCACCCCGGTCTCCGATGAGCAGTTCTTC | CASSLTPVSDEQFF
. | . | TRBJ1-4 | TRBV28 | TGTGCCAGTAATTTAGGAGGGACAACTAATGAAAAACTGTTTTTT | CASNLGGTTNEKLFF
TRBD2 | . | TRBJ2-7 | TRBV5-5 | TGTGCCAGCAGCTTGGGACCCCTAGCGGGAGCCTACGAGCAGTACTTC | CASSLGPLAGAYEQYF
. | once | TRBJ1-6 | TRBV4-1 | TGCGCCAGCAGCCAAGACCCCCCCAGCTCCTATAATTCACCCCTCCACTTT | CASSQDPPSSYNSPLHF
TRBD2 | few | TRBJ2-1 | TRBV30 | TGTGCCTGGGGACTAGCGGGGGGGACTACCTACAATGAGCAGTTCTTC | CAWGLAGGTTYNEQFF
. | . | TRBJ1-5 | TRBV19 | TGTGCCAGTAGTTCTCAATCGGGTCAGCCCCAGCATTTT | CASSSQSGQPQHF
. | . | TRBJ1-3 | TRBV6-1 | TGTGCCAGCAGTGATGACTACTCTGGAAACACCATATATTTT | CASSDDYSGNTIYF
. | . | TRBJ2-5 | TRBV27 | . | CASSSSTGTSGRAIQETQYF
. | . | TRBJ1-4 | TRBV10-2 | TGCGCCAGCAGTGAGTCCGAGGAAAAACTGTTTTTT | CASSESEEKLFF
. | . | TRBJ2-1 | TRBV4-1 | TGCGCCAGCAGCCAAGCGGCAGGGAACGTGTATGAGCAGTTCTTC | CASSQAAGNVYEQFF
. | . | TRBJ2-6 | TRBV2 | TGTGCCAGCAGTGATGCTGAGCAGGGGCTCGCTGGGGCCAACGTCCTGACTTTC | CASSDAEQGLAGANVLTF
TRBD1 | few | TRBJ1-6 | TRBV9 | TGTGCCAGCAGCGTCTCCGGGACAGGATTTAATTCACCCCTCCACTTT | CASSVSGTGFNSPLHF